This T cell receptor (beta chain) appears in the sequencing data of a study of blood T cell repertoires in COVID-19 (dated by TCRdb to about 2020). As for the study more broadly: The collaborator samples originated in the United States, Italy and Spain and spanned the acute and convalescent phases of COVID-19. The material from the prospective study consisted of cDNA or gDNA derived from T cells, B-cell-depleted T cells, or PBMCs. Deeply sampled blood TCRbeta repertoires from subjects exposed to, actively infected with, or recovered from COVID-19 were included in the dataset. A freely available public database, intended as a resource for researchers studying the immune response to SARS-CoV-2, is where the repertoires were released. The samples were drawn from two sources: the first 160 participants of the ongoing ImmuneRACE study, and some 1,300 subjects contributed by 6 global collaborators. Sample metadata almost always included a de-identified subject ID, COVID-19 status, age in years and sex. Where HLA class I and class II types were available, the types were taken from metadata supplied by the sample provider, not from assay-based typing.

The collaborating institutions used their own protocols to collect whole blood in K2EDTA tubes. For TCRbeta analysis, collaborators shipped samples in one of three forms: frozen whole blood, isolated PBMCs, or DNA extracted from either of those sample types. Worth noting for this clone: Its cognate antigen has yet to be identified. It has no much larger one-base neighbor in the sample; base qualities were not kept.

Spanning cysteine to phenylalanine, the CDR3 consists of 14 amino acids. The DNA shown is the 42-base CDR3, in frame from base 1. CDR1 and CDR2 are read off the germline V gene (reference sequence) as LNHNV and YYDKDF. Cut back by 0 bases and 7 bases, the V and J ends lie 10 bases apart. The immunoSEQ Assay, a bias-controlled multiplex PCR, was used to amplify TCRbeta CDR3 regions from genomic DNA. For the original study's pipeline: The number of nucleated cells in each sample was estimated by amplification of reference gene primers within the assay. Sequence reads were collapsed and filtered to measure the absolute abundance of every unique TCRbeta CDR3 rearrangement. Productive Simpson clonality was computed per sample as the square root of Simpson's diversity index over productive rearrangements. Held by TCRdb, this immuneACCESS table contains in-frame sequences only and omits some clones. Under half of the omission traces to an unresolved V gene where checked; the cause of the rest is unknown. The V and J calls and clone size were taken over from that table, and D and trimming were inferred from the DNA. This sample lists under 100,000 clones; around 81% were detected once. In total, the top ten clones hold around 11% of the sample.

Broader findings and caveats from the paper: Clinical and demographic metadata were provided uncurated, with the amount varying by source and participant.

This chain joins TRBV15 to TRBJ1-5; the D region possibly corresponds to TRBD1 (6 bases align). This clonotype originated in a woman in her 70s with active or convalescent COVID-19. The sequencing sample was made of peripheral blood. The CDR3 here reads CATSRDTGYQPQHF. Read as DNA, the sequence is TGTGCCACCAGCAGAGATACAGGGTACCAGCCCCAGCATTTT.